The sample holds one count of the clone carrying this T cell receptor (beta chain). The antigen remains unidentified. The data stem from a study of T cell responses to AZD1222 COVID-19 vaccine. General study results and limits: Donors in the cohort were predominantly white British and more often female, and clonal diversity was possibly underestimated. Regions 160-218 and 743-854 dominated among vaccine-associated CD4 TCRs spanning spike. No repertoire was sampled before or during the peak T cell response, only after it.

Trimming took off 7 bases at V and 5 bases at J, with 11 bases between the two ends. The germline gives CDR1 LGHNT, CDR2 FRNRAP. The CDR3 extends over 12 amino acids. Clones were sequenced by immunoSEQ multiplex PCR, and TCRdb holds only the in-frame ones, with some missing. This repertoire shows approximately 150,000 clones, around 89% found once; its top ten account for 5.1%. The genes are TRBV12-5 and TRBJ2-5, with a weak D call TRBD1 (6 bases). This clonotype originated in an adult in good health. The sample here was peripheral blood, taken on day 0 of AZD1222 vaccination. CDR3 region: CASAQGWETQYF. The CDR3 DNA reads TGTGCTAGTGCCCAGGGGTGGGAGACCCAGTACTTC.